This T cell receptor (beta chain) originates from a study of response to subunit inactivated influenza vaccine. The study's findings and limits: New T cells are recruited in small numbers by each seasonal influenza vaccination, according to the authors' suggestion.

This clonotype has just a few counts. Antigen: not known. The CDR3 is made up of 11 amino acids. MiXCR, run by TCRdb on the RT-PCR reads, gives a single entry per CDR3 protein. This sample carries around 650,000 distinct CDR3 sequences, 15% to 18% of them seen once, and the ten largest clones take approximately 10%. The clonotype comes from a man over 45 who received an inactivated influenza vaccine. The chain is built from TRBV21-1 and TRBJ2-2. TRBV21-1 is marked as a pseudogene. The sample here was PBMCs from blood, taken approximately 13 days after vaccination. The CDR3 DNA reads TGTGCCAGCTTGGTAGCCGGGGAGCTGTTTTTT. Its translation is CASLVAGELFF.